The T cell receptor (beta chain) described here comes from a study of CD8 T cells in Susac syndrome. RNA, at about 0.45 to 1 ug, was reverse transcribed with random hexamers. In TCRdb, the immunoSEQ multiplex PCR reads were re-called with MiXCR into one record per CDR3 protein. Here the sample spans about 130,000 distinct CDR3 sequences, about 95% being singletons. Peripheral blood CD8+ and CD4+ T cells were profiled by TCR beta sequencing. CD8+ and CD4+ T cells were negatively isolated; TEMRA cells were FACS-enriched. This sequence was found in a human donor in good health. Sequenced: CD4+ T cells from PBMCs.

CDR3 loop: CASSHGLAGGTGELFF. As DNA, the CDR3 is TGTGCCAGCAGCCACGGACTAGCGGGAGGTACCGGGGAGCTGTTTTTT. This chain joins TRBV7-8 and TRBJ2-2, with 14 bases aligning to TRBD2. Germline CDR1 reads SGHVS; CDR2 reads FQNEAQ. Trimming removed 5 bases from V and 5 bases from J; junction bases left unmatched: 4. The CDR3 contains 16 residues.